These T cell receptor beta chains were read from a single sample in a study of regulatory T cells in long-lasting Graves disease. MiXCR was run by TCRdb on the multiplex PCR reads, yielding one entry per CDR3 protein. The sample has 450,000 to 700,000 distinct CDR3 sequences, less than 15% seen once. Another study also made use of these data, one on T cells in Graves' hyperthyroidism and ophthalmopathy.

Sequencing used peripheral blood mononuclear cells (PBMCs), obtained at new diagnosis, from a patient treated with antithyroid drugs. The receptors here all came from a man younger than 45 with Graves disease. Both conserved end residues are part of each CDR3. The D gene is left open where the match is weak. Some rows have no size entry. The others give once, few or many, or a class for an expanded clone.

j_call | d_call | v_call | clone_size | cdr3_aa | cdr3_nt
TRBJ1-2 | TRBD1 | TRBV3-1 | . | CASSRGQGGWDGYTF | TGTGCCAGCAGCCGTGGACAGGGCGGATGGGATGGCTACACCTTC
TRBJ2-7 | TRBD2 | TRBV7-9 | many | CASSAYGGRAFGQYF | TGTGCCAGCAGCGCCTATGGCGGGAGGGCCTTTGGGCAGTACTTC
TRBJ2-2 | . | TRBV20-1 | . | CSASPSSAFAGELFF | TGCAGTGCTAGCCCCTCTAGCGCCTTTGCCGGGGAGCTGTTTTTT
TRBJ1-5 | . | TRBV19 | many | CASSIWGGNKNQPQHF | TGTGCCAGTAGTATTTGGGGAGGAAATAAGAATCAGCCCCAGCATTTT
TRBJ1-2 | . | TRBV29-1 | . | CSVEAREGAYGYTF | TGCAGCGTTGAAGCTAGGGAAGGGGCCTATGGCTACACCTTC
TRBJ1-1 | . | TRBV20-1 | many | CSATWGGVMTEAFF | TGCAGTGCTACTTGGGGGGGTGTTATGACTGAAGCTTTCTTT
TRBJ1-1 | . | TRBV5-1 | many | CASSWGGAEAFF | TGCGCCAGCAGCTGGGGGGGCGCTGAAGCTTTCTTT
TRBJ2-7 | . | TRBV9 | many | CASSADGHSYEQYF | TGTGCCAGCAGCGCGGACGGGCACTCCTACGAGCAGTACTTC
TRBJ2-1 | . | TRBV7-2 | many | CASSPRPDLATLSYNEQFF | TGTGCCAGCAGCCCGAGACCAGACTTAGCGACCCTCTCCTACAATGAGCAGTTCTTC
TRBJ2-1 | . | TRBV20-1 | many | CSARGTHKEQFF | TGCAGTGCTAGAGGGACCCACAAGGAGCAGTTCTTC
TRBJ1-4 | . | TRBV25-1 | many | CASSEFETGNEKLFF | TGTGCCAGCAGTGAATTTGAGACGGGGAATGAAAAACTGTTTTTT
TRBJ2-3 | . | TRBV20-1 | many | CSATASTDTQYF | TGCAGTGCCACGGCTAGCACAGATACGCAGTATTTT
TRBJ2-1 | . | TRBV5-1 | many | CASSRLALNNEQFF | TGCGCCAGCAGTAGGCTAGCGCTAAACAATGAGCAGTTCTTC
TRBJ2-2 | . | TRBV6-5 | many | CASSYSGVERTGELFF | TGTGCCAGCAGTTACTCAGGGGTTGAGAGGACCGGGGAGCTGTTTTTT
TRBJ1-5 | . | TRBV2 | many | CASRKRLPSGSTGLGNQPQHF | TGTGCCAGCCGCAAGAGACTGCCCTCCGGGTCGACTGGGTTAGGGAATCAGCCCCAGCATTTT
TRBJ2-3 | . | TRBV6-5 | many | CASSYGRGGTDTQYF | TGTGCCAGCAGTTACGGCAGGGGGGGCACAGATACGCAGTATTTT
TRBJ1-2 | TRBD1 | TRBV10-3 | few | CVIRGGGPVSGQQGHLTF | TGTGTCATCAGGGGAGGGGGACCCGTCTCGGGACAACAGGGGCATCTGACCTTC
TRBJ1-6 | . | TRBV18 | once | CASSPPGGHSPLHF | TGTGCCAGCTCACCACCGGGAGGTCACTCACCCCTCCACTTT
TRBJ2-1 | TRBD2 | TRBV27 | . | CASRPLAGGPPISEQFF | TGTGCCAGCAGACCACTAGCGGGAGGGCCCCCAATCAGTGAGCAGTTCTTC
TRBJ2-5 | TRBD1 | TRBV20-1 | . | CSAFPDRGQGETQYF | TGCAGTGCTTTCCCGGACAGGGGACAGGGAGAGACCCAGTACTTC
TRBJ2-5 | . | TRBV7-2 | many | CASSLAQQGLETQYF | TGTGCCAGCAGCTTAGCGCAGCAGGGTCTAGAGACCCAGTACTTC
TRBJ2-7 | . | TRBV18 | many | CASSPWTAAYEQYF | TGTGCCAGCTCGCCCTGGACAGCAGCCTACGAGCAGTACTTC
TRBJ1-3 | . | TRBV20-1 | many | CSALTGSSGNTIYF | TGCAGCGCCCTTACAGGGAGCTCTGGAAACACCATATATTTT
TRBJ2-1 | . | TRBV5-4 | . | CASSYALDRNEQFF | TGTGCCAGCAGCTACGCTCTAGATAGGAATGAGCAGTTCTTT
TRBJ2-7 | . | TRBV6-1 | many | CASKSVSDRYEQYF | TGTGCCAGCAAAAGTGTTAGCGACCGGTACGAGCAGTACTTC
TRBJ1-1 | . | TRBV7-9 | many | CASSLFGRKDTEAFF | TGTGCCAGCAGCTTATTCGGACGGAAGGACACTGAAGCTTTCTTT
TRBJ2-1 | TRBD2 | TRBV10-3 | many | CAIRPPRGGGSSYNEQFF | TGTGCCATCAGACCACCACGGGGTGGCGGGAGCTCCTACAATGAGCAGTTCTTC